The clone carrying this T cell receptor (beta chain) was seen just once. These data originate in a study of control samples from healthy donors and cancer patients. This CDR3 is 14 amino acids long. After removal of 1 base from V and 4 bases from J, the junction contained 1 base not matched to a gene. The germline gives CDR1 SGHVS, CDR2 FQNEAQ. Assay used: immunoSEQ multiplex PCR; TCRdb lists only in-frame clones, some missing. The table shows about 140,000 clones, with more than 90% occurring only once. The sequencing sample was made of blood. V gene TRBV7-8 combines with J gene TRBJ1-3; 7 bases line up with TRBD1. The source is a man aged 30 to 45 in good health. The CDR3 reads CASSLGQGGNTIYF. CDR3 bases: TGTGCCAGCAGCTTAGGACAGGGAGGAAACACCATATATTTT.